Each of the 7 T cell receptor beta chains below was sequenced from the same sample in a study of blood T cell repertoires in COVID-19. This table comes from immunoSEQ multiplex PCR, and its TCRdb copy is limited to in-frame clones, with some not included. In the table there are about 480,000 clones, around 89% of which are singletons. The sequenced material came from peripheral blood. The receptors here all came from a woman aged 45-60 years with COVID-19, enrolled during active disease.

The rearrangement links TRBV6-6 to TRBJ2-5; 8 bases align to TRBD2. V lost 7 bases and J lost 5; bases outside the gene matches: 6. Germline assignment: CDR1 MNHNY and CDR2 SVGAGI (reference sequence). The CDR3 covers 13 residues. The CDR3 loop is CASTGGGRETQYF. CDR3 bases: TGTGCCAGCACCGGGGGGGGCCGGGAGACCCAGTACTTC.

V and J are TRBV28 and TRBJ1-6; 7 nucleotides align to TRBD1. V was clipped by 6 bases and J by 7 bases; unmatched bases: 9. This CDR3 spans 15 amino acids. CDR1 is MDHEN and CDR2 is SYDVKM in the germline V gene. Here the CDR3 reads CASREQGIQNSPLHF. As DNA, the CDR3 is TGTGCCAGCAGGGAACAGGGGATCCAAAATTCACCCCTCCACTTT.

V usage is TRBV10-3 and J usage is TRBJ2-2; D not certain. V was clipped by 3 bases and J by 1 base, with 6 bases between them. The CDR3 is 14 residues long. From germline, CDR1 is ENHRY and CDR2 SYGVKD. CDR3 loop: CAISDSLNTGELFF. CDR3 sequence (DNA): TGTGCCATCAGTGATTCCCTGAACACCGGGGAGCTGTTTTTT.

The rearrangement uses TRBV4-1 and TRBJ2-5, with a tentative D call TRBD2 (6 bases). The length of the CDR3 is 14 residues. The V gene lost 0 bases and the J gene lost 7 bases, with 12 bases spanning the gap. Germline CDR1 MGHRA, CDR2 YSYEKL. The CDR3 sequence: CASSQDRYGGTQYF. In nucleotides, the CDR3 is TGCGCCAGCAGCCAAGATCGATACGGGGGGACCCAGTACTTC.

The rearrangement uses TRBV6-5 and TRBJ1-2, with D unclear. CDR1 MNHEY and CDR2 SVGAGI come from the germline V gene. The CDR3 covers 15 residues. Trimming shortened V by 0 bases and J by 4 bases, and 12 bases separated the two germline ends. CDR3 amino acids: CASSYSRSGIYGYTF. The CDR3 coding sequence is TGTGCCAGCAGTTACTCGAGGTCCGGGATCTATGGCTACACCTTC.

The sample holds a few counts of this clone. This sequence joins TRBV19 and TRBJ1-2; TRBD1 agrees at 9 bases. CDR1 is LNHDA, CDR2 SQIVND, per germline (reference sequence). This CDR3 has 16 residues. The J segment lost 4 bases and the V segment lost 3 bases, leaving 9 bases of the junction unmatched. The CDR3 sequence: CASSMAQGAAGYGYTF. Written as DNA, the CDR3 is TGTGCCAGTAGTATGGCACAGGGGGCAGCGGGCTATGGCTACACCTTC.

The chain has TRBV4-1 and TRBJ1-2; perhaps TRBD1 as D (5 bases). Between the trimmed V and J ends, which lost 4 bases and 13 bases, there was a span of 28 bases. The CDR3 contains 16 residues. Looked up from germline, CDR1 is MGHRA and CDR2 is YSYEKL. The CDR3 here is CASSRLINPGPIGGTF. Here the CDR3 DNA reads TGCGCCAGCAGCCGCCTCATTAATCCGGGACCCATCGGGGGCACCTTC.